Below are 14 T cell receptor beta chains sequenced from a single sample in a study of T-cell memory formation after mild COVID-19. TCRdb used MiXCR to reprocess the 5' RACE reads, holding one entry per CDR3 protein. The repertoire holds around 130,000 distinct CDR3 sequences, around 6.3% seen once, with 2% to 2.5% in the top ten. The sample consisted of PBMCs or a T cell subset sorted from them (not recorded which). All receptors derive from an adult woman who had mild COVID-19 (a few samples of this study predate the infection). Cell type and time point are not known.

V usage is TRBV7-3 and J usage is TRBJ2-2; 9 bases map to TRBD1. With 2 bases clipped from V and 3 bases from J, the junction kept 4 bases outside the gene matches. This CDR3 is built from 16 residues. Germline V CDR1 and CDR2: SGHTA, FQGTGA. The CDR3: CASSLLGQGYTGELFF. CDR3 DNA: TGTGCCAGCAGCTTATTAGGACAGGGGTACACCGGGGAGCTGTTTTTT.

This sequence joins TRBV29-1 and TRBJ1-2; 7 bases fit TRBD1. Trimming at V came to 7 bases and at J to 4 bases, leaving 9 bases not matched to a gene. CDR3 length: 13 amino acids. The germline V gene encodes CDR1 SQVTM and CDR2 ANQGSEA. CDR3 coding DNA: TGCAGCGGACTGATAGGGGGCAGCTATGGCTACACCTTC. Translation: CSGLIGGSYGYTF.

The table lists this clonotype with many counts. This chain links TRBV24-1 with TRBJ2-2; TRBD1 matches at 8 bases. The V gene end was trimmed by 11 bases and the J gene end by 5 bases; junction bases not matched to a gene: 3. The CDR3 contains 12 residues. Germline V gene sequence: CDR1 KGHDR, CDR2 SFDVKD. The CDR3 DNA sequence: TGTGCCATCCGGACAGGGACCGGGGAGCTGTTTTTT. Translated: CAIRTGTGELFF.

The sample holds a few counts of this clonotype. The V and J genes are TRBV30 and TRBJ1-1; TRBD1 matches at 7 bases. Germline assignment: CDR1 GTSNPN and CDR2 SVGIG (reference sequence). Trimming at V came to 7 bases and at J to 3 bases, leaving 5 bases not matched to a gene. This CDR3 region has 12 residues. The CDR3 protein is CALDRADTEAFF. CDR3 coding DNA: TGTGCCTTAGACAGGGCGGACACTGAAGCTTTCTTT.

In its sample, this clonotype was seen a few times. This chain uses TRBV12-3 or TRBV12-4 with TRBJ2-7; tentatively, D is TRBD1 (6 bases). CDR3 size: 16 residues. Trimming shortened V by 6 bases and J by 2 bases, and 20 bases separated the two germline ends. CDR3 protein: CASSPPGHYLTYEQYF. The CDR3 DNA follows: TGTGCCAGCAGCCCACCGGGACATTACCTGACCTACGAGCAGTACTTC.

Only a few counts were recorded for this clonotype. The chain joins TRBV12-3 or TRBV12-4 to TRBJ2-6; either TRBD1 or TRBD2 may supply D (5 bases each). The CDR3 totals 18 residues. The V end was cut by 5 bases, the J end by 0 bases, with 17 bases between. The CDR3 here is CASSPWGTVLSGANVLTF. For the CDR3, the DNA is TGTGCCAGCAGTCCTTGGGGGACGGTCCTCTCTGGGGCCAACGTCCTGACTTTC.

DNA for the CDR3: TGCAGTGCTAGAGGGAACACCTACGAGCAGTACTTC. As protein: CSARGNTYEQYF. The chain carries TRBV20-1 and TRBJ2-7, with no clear D. The germline V gene has CDR1 DFQATT and CDR2 SNEGSKA (reference sequence). Trimming pared 1 base from V and 2 bases from J, leaving 6 bases between. This CDR3 has 12 residues.

The chain is built from TRBV6-2 or TRBV6-3 and TRBJ2-5; maybe TRBD2 (5 bases). The CDR3 length is 13 residues. The V and J ends lost 6 bases and 7 bases respectively, with 15 bases between them. Germline V CDR1 and CDR2: MNHEY, SVGEGT. The CDR3 protein is CASRFRWRMTQYF. DNA for the CDR3: TGTGCCAGCAGATTTAGGTGGAGGATGACCCAGTACTTC.

Regarding this clonotype: The conserved phenylalanine or tryptophan is not found at the CDR3 terminus, so this likely reflects a read error. In DNA, the CDR3 is TGTGCCAGCAGCTCAAAACAGGGGATGAACACTGAAGCTTTCCTT. Amino acids: CASSSKQGMNTEAFL. The rearrangement uses TRBV5-5 and TRBJ1-1; TRBD1 agrees at 7 bases. Per the germline V gene, CDR1 is SGHKS and CDR2 is YYEKEE (reference sequence). V lost 3 bases to trimming and J lost 0 bases; unmatched junction nucleotides: 5. This CDR3 spans 15 amino acids.

This rearrangement joins TRBV5-1 to TRBJ2-3; D could derive from TRBD1 or TRBD2 (5 bases each). The germline CDR1 and CDR2 sequences are SGHRS and YFSETQ. CDR3 length: 18 amino acids. Trimming cost V 1 base and J 3 bases, with 21 bases left between them. CDR3 residues: CASSLSGLRGVVTDTQYF. The CDR3 nucleotides are TGCGCCAGCAGCTTGTCAGGTCTGAGGGGCGTTGTGACAGATACGCAGTATTTT.

In its sample, this clonotype was seen a few times. This sequence joins TRBV18 and TRBJ1-5; 12 bases are a match to TRBD1. Per the germline V gene, CDR1 is KGHSH and CDR2 is LQKENI. This CDR3 is 16 amino acids long. V lost 4 bases to trimming and J lost 1 base; unmatched junction nucleotides: 2. The CDR3 is CASSRGTGGSNQPQHF. The CDR3 DNA follows: TGTGCCAGCTCACGAGGGACAGGGGGCAGCAATCAGCCCCAGCATTTT.

This clonotype was seen at least ten times. CDR3 sequence: CASRTGIYEQYF. The CDR3 coding sequence is TGTGCCAGTCGGACAGGGATCTACGAGCAGTACTTC. This chain links TRBV25-1 with TRBJ2-7; TRBD1 agrees at 8 bases. From germline, CDR1 is MGHDK and CDR2 SYGVNS. The V and J ends lost 9 bases and 3 bases, in that order; junction bases with no gene match: 4. The CDR3 extends over 12 amino acids.

This clonotype has only a few counts. The rearrangement joins TRBV2 to TRBJ2-5, with 10 bases identical to TRBD2. Trimming at V came to 7 bases and at J to 2 bases, leaving 7 bases not matched to a gene. Per the germline V gene, CDR1 is SNHLY and CDR2 is FYNNEI. The CDR3 is made up of 15 amino acids. CDR3 sequence (DNA): TGTGCCAGCACCTTAGCGGGAGGAGGACAAGAGACCCAGTACTTC. Amino acids: CASTLAGGGQETQYF.

This clonotype was seen at least ten times. The V call is TRBV7-9, the J call TRBJ2-2; 10 nucleotides agree with TRBD2. The V gene end was trimmed by 4 bases and the J gene end by 5 bases; junction bases not matched to a gene: 7. Germline V lookup: CDR1 SEHNR, CDR2 FQNEAQ (reference sequence). CDR3 length: 16 amino acids. The CDR3 DNA follows: TGTGCCAGCAGCTCTCCTAGCGGGAGTCAAACCGGGGAGCTGTTTTTT. This sequence encodes CASSSPSGSQTGELFF.